The clone carrying this T cell receptor (beta chain) came up many times. The target antigen is unknown. Uncontrolled infection, other autoimmune disease, pregnancy or lactation excluded patients. RNA transcripts served as the template for amplifying TCR beta CDR3 regions. A first-round RT-PCR of the TCR CDR3 used the HTBI primer set. TCRdb processed the multiplex PCR reads anew with MiXCR; each CDR3 protein has one entry. Of around 190,000 distinct CDR3 sequences in the sample, roughly a sixth were seen once. The record originates from a study of T cells in Graves' hyperthyroidism and ophthalmopathy. Study results and limitations: Most clonotypes expanded in thyroid above 0.001 were likewise present in blood.

The sequenced sample was blood. The clonotype comes from a woman in her forties or fifties with Graves' hyperthyroidism.

The DNA of the CDR3 is TGCAGTGCTGGGGGGAAGGGCAATCAGCCCCAGCATTTT. Translated: CSAGGKGNQPQHF. J is TRBJ1-5 and V is TRBV20-1; tentatively, D is TRBD1 (5 bases). The CDR3 is 13 amino acids. Trimming took 5 bases from V and 2 from J, leaving 10 bases between them. Germline CDR1 reads DFQATT; CDR2 reads SNEGSKA (reference sequence).